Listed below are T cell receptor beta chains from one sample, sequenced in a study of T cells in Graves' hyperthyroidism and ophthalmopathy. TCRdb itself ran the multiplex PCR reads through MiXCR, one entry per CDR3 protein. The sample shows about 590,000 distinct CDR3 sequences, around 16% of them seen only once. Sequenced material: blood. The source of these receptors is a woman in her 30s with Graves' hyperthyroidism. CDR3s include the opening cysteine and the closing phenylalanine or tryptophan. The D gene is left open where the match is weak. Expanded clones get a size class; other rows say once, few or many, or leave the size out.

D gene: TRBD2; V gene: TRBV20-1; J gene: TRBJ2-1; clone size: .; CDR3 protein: CSAREPGLAGGPYNEQFF; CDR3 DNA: TGCAGTGCTAGAGAACCGGGACTAGCGGGAGGGCCGTACAATGAGCAGTTCTTC
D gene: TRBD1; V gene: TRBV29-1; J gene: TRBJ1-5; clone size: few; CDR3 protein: CSVGDRAGQPQHF; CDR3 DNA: TGCAGCGTAGGGGACAGGGCGGGGCAGCCCCAGCATTTT
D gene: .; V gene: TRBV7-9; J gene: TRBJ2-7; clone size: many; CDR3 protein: CASSSSRRNEQYF; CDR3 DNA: TGTGCCAGCAGCTCCTCGAGAAGAAACGAGCAGTACTTC
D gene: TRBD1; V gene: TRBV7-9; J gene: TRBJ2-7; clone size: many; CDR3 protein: CASSLWDRNEQYF; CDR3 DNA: TGTGCCAGCAGCCTATGGGACAGAAACGAGCAGTACTTC
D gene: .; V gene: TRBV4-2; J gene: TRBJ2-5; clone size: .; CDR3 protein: CASSQESGTFQETQYF; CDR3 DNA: TGTGCCAGCAGCCAAGAATCGGGGACATTCCAAGAGACCCAGTACTTC
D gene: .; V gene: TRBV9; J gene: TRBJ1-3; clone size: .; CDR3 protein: CASSVGRGTGSGNTIYF; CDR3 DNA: TGTGCCAGCAGCGTAGGGAGGGGGACGGGCTCTGGAAACACCATATATTTT
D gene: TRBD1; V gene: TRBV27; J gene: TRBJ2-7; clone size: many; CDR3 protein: CASTSRAGGLEQYF; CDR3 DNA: TGTGCCAGCACCTCCCGTGCAGGGGGTCTCGAGCAGTACTTC
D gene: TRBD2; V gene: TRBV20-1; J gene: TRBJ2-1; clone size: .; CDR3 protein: CSAPGLAGGSEQFF; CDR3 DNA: TGCAGTGCACCTGGACTAGCGGGAGGCTCTGAGCAGTTCTTC
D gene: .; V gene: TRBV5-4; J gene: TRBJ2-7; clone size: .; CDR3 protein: CASSLAVGGEQYF; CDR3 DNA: TGTGCCAGCAGCTTGGCCGTAGGGGGTGAGCAGTACTTC
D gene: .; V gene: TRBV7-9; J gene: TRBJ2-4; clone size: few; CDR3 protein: CASSFLEASVAKNIQYF; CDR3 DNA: TGTGCCAGCAGCTTTTTGGAGGCCTCCGTGGCCAAAAACATTCAGTACTTC
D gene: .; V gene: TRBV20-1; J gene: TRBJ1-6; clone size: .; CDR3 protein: CSATQVVDNSPLHF; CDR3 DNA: TGCAGTGCTACACAGGTTGTCGATAATTCACCCCTCCACTTT
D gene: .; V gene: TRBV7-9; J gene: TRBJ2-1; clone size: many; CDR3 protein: CASSWRGDRNEQFF; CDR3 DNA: TGTGCCAGCAGCTGGCGCGGGGATAGGAATGAGCAGTTCTTC
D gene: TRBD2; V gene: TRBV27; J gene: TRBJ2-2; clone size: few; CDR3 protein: CASRRAGGNTGELFF; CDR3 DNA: TGTGCCAGCAGGCGAGCGGGAGGGAACACCGGGGAGCTGTTTTTT